A selection of T cell receptor beta chains follows, all from one sample in a study of beta chain features in type 1 diabetes. The method was immunoSEQ multiplex PCR; TCRdb's version includes in-frame clones alone and lacks a portion of them. The sample contains 850,000 to 900,000 clones, roughly a sixth of which appear only once. Sequences were obtained from naive CD4+ T cells from blood. All receptors derive from a woman under 30 in good health. Each CDR3 is given with its conserved first and last residue.

V: TRBV4-3; J: TRBJ2-1; CDR3: CASSHDTGTRGANEQFF
V: TRBV7-2; J: TRBJ2-4; CDR3: CASRYDSSVAKNIQYF
V: TRBV19; J: TRBJ2-7; CDR3: CATSDRYYEQYF
V: TRBV6-5; J: TRBJ2-3; CDR3: CASSQGPDTDTQYF
V: TRBV7-6; J: TRBJ2-2; CDR3: CASSSSVYSGTGELFF
V: TRBV7-7; J: TRBJ2-5; CDR3: CASSYRPGGTQYF
V: TRBV10-3; J: TRBJ2-5; CDR3: CAISESGGRGAETQYF
V: TRBV28; J: TRBJ2-5; CDR3: CASSPITGGFETQYF
V: TRBV7-2; J: TRBJ2-3; CDR3: CASSQQGAGDTQYF
V: TRBV11-2; J: TRBJ1-1; CDR3: CASSLQGNTEAFF
V: TRBV28; J: TRBJ2-5; CDR3: CASQPGHLETQYF
V: TRBV7-8; J: TRBJ1-4; CDR3: CASSSMFRGLNEKLFF
V: TRBV18; J: TRBJ2-5; CDR3: CASSPRNQETQYF
V: TRBV5-4; J: TRBJ2-4; CDR3: CASSQYSTGLNIQYF
V: TRBV13; J: TRBJ2-3; CDR3: CASSPYNWRTQYF
V: TRBV28; J: TRBJ2-7; CDR3: CASSEGTGIPYEQYF
V: TRBV28; J: TRBJ2-1; CDR3: CASSFLGGRAGNEQFF
V: TRBV9; J: TRBJ2-6; CDR3: CASSVGTGVGANVLTF
V: TRBV7-3; J: TRBJ2-2; CDR3: CASSLTPGQGNTGELFF
V: TRBV5-1; J: TRBJ2-7; CDR3: CASSLLAGANYEQYF
V: TRBV4-3; J: TRBJ2-5; CDR3: CASSRVGTSGYQETQYF
V: TRBV2; J: TRBJ2-7; CDR3: CASSAGSRLASYEQYF
V: TRBV7-9; J: TRBJ1-1; CDR3: CASSLGTGSTEAFF
V: TRBV11-2; J: TRBJ2-1; CDR3: CASSLSTSDYRQFF
V: TRBV5-1; J: TRBJ2-2; CDR3: CASSLTGTGELFF